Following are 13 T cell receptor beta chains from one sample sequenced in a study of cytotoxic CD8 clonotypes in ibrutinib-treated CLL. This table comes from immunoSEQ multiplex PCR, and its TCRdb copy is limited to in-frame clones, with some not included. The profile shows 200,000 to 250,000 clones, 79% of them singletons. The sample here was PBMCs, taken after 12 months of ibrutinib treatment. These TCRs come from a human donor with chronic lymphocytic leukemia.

The CDR3 loop reads CASSYTGVNTEAFF. Written as DNA, the CDR3 is TGTGCCAGCAGTTACACAGGGGTGAACACTGAAGCTTTCTTT. The chain couples TRBV6-5 to TRBJ1-1; the match to TRBD1 covers 7 bases. Germline CDR1 MNHEY, CDR2 SVGAGI. The V segment lost 2 bases and the J segment 0 bases; nucleotides outside the gene matches: 0. The CDR3 covers 14 residues.

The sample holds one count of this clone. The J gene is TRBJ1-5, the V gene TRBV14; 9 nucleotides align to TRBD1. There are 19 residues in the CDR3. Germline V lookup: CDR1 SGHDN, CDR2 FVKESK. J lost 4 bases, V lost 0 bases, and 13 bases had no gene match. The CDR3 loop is CASSQDRLYRGPRNQPQHF. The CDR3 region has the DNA TGTGCCAGCAGCCAAGATCGGTTATACAGGGGGCCGAGAAATCAGCCCCAGCATTTT.

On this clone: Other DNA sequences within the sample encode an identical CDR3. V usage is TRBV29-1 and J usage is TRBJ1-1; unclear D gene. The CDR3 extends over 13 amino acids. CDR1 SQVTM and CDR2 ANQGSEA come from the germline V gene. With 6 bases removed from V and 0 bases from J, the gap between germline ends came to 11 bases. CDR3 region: CSVEVGMNTEAFF. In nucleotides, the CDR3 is TGCAGCGTCGAGGTGGGGATGAACACTGAAGCTTTCTTT.

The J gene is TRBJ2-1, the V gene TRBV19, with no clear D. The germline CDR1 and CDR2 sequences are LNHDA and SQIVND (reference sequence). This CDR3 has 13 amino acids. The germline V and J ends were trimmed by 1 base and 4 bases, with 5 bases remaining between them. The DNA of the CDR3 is TGTGCCAGTAGTATAGGTAGTTACAATGAGCAGTTCTTC. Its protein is CASSIGSYNEQFF.

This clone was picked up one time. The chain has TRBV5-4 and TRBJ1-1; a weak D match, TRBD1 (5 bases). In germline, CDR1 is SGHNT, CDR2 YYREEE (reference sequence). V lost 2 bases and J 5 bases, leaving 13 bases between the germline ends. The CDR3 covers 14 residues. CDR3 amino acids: CASSLNQGLTEAFF. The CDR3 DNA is TGTGCCAGCAGCTTAAACCAGGGCTTAACTGAAGCTTTCTTT.

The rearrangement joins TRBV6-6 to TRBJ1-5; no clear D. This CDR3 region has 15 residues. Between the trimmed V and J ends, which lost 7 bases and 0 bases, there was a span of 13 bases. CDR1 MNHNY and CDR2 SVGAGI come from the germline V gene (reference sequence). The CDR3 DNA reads TGTGCCAGCACATATGACACTCTTAGCAATCAGCCCCAGCATTTT. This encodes CASTYDTLSNQPQHF.

The CDR3 DNA reads as TGTGCCAGCAGCGACGGAACTAGCGGGAGATCCTACGAGCAGTACTTC. This encodes CASSDGTSGRSYEQYF. This sequence joins TRBV11-3 and TRBJ2-7, with TRBD2 matching 11 bases. Germline V gives CDR1 SGHNT, CDR2 YENEEA. Germline trimming cut 5 bases from V and 1 base from J; bases unmatched to any gene: 7. This CDR3 region has 16 residues.

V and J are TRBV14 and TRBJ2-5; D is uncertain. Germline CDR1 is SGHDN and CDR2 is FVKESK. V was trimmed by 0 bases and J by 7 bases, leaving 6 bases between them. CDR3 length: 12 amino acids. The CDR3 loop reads CASSQDPGTQYF. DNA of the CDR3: TGTGCCAGCAGCCAAGATCCAGGGACCCAGTACTTC.

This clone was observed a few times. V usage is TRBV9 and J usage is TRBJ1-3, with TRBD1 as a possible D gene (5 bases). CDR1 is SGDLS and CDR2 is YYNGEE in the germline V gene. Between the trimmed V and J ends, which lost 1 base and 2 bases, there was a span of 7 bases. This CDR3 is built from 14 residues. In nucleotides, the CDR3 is TGTGCCAGCAGCGTATTGGGGCCTGGAAACACCATATATTTT. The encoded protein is CASSVLGPGNTIYF.

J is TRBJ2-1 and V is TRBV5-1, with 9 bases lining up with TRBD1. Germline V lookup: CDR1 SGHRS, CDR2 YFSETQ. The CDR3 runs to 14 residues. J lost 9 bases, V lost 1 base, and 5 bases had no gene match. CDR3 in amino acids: CASSLMRGQGEQFF. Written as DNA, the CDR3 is TGCGCCAGCAGCTTGATGAGGGGACAGGGTGAGCAGTTCTTC.

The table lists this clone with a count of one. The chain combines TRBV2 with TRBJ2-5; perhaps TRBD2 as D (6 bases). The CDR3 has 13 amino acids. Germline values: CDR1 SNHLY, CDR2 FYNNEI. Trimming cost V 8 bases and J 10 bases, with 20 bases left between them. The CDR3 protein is CASESLLLGGQYF. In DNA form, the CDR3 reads TGTGCCAGCGAAAGTCTGCTGTTGGGGGGCCAGTACTTC.

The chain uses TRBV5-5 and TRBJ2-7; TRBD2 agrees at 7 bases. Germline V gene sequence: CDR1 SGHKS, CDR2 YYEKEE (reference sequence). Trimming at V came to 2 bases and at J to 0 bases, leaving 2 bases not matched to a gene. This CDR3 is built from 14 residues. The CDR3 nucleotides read TGTGCCAGCAGCTTCGGGGGGTACTCCTACGAGCAGTACTTC. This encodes CASSFGGYSYEQYF.

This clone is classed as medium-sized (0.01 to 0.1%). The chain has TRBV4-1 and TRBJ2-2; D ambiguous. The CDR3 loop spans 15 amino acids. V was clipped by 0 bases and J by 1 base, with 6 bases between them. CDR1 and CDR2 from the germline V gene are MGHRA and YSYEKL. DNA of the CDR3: TGCGCCAGCAGCCAAGATGGGGAGAACACCGGGGAGCTGTTTTTT. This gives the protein CASSQDGENTGELFF.